Each of the 7 T cell receptor beta chains below was sequenced from the same sample in a study of OX40 agonist ivuxolimab in advanced cancers. TCRdb's table, derived via immunoSEQ multiplex PCR, lists solely in-frame clones and lacks some. The sample shows about 80,000 clones, 80% to 90% of them seen only once. The material was CD4+ or CD8+ T cells sorted from blood, obtained in a trial of the OX40 agonist ivuxolimab. The receptors shown here come from an adult with an advanced solid tumor such as melanoma, head and neck, liver or kidney cancer.

This chain links TRBV5-1 with TRBJ1-2; maybe TRBD1 (5 bases). The germline CDR1 and CDR2 sequences are SGHRS and YFSETQ. This CDR3 has 14 amino acids. V was cut by 6 bases and J by 4 bases, with 16 bases left in between. The DNA for the CDR3 is TGCGCCAGCAACCCAGGGTCACCTACCTATGGCTACACCTTC. Translation gives CASNPGSPTYGYTF.

J is TRBJ2-3 and V is TRBV27; the D is unclear. Germline lookup yields CDR1 MNHEY and CDR2 SMNVEV (reference sequence). The CDR3 covers 12 residues. Deletions cut 8 bases from V and 8 bases from J, with 14 bases between. In DNA form, the CDR3 reads TGTGCCAGCGGTCTCGGGTCCCCTACGCAGTATTTT. Translated: CASGLGSPTQYF.

The chain recombines TRBV7-5 with TRBJ1-1; the listed D gene, TRBD1, was not tested against the DNA. TRBV7-5 represents a pseudogene. CDR3 length equals 17 residues. CDR3 amino acids: CARSREEGAGQNTEAFF. The CDR3 DNA reads as TGTGCCAGAAGCCGAGAGGAGGGGGCAGGGCAAAACACTGAAGCTTTCTTT.

This chain joins TRBV7-2 and TRBJ2-4; D gene ambiguous. This CDR3 has 19 amino acids. The V gene's germline CDR1 is SGHTA and CDR2 FQGNSA. The V end lost 5 bases, the J end lost 0 bases, and 23 bases lay between the germline ends. This CDR3 is CASSPNPPYSVRAKNIQYF. In DNA form, the CDR3 reads TGTGCCAGCAGCCCGAACCCCCCTTACAGTGTCCGAGCCAAAAACATTCAGTACTTC.

The V gene is TRBV6-1, the J gene TRBJ2-7, with D perhaps assigned TRBD1 or TRBD2 (5 bases each). CDR1 MNHNS and CDR2 SASEGT come from the germline V gene. The V end was cut by 4 bases, the J end by 1 base, with 11 bases between. CDR3 length: 14 amino acids. This chain's CDR3 is CASSVSGASYEQYF. CDR3 in DNA: TGTGCCAGCAGTGTTTCCGGGGCTTCCTACGAGCAGTACTTC.

At least ten counts were recorded for this clone. V usage is TRBV25-1 and J usage is TRBJ2-3; 7 bases match TRBD2. V dropped 0 bases and J dropped 4; count of bases not matched to a gene: 1. This CDR3 has 14 residues. Germline V gene data show CDR1 as MGHDK and CDR2 as SYGVNS. This CDR3 reads CASSEYGGADTQYF. DNA for the CDR3: TGTGCCAGCAGTGAATATGGGGGGGCAGATACGCAGTATTTT.

This clone was picked up a small number of times. The rearrangement uses TRBV11-2 and TRBJ1-1, with D maybe TRBD1 (5 bases). Trimming left V 2 bases short and J 6 bases short, with 10 bases between. The CDR3 has 13 residues. Per germline, CDR1 SGHAT and CDR2 FQNNGV. The CDR3 loop is CASSLIQGAEAFF. CDR3 bases: TGTGCCAGCAGCTTAATTCAGGGCGCTGAAGCTTTCTTT.